A selection of T cell receptor beta chains follows, all from one sample in a study of T-cell reconstitution after alpha-beta-depleted transplantation in children. One entry per CDR3 protein, called by TCRdb with MiXCR from the PCR reads. The sample comprises 250,000 to 400,000 distinct CDR3 sequences, roughly 21% of which are singletons, and about 10% rests with the top ten. This material consisted of PBMCs, mostly from graft donor cells, taken 180 days after TCRalphabeta/CD19-depleted stem cell transplant. Receptors originate from a male patient younger than 18 who had a stem cell transplant for acute lymphoblastic leukemia, so the T cells may come from the graft donor. Both conserved end residues are part of each CDR3. A D gene is named only where the DNA matches it firmly. Clone size is shown for a subset of rows, as once, few, many or a class of expanded clone.

CDR3 length,D gene,clone size,V gene,J gene,CDR3 DNA,CDR3 protein
15,NA,few,TRBV7-3,TRBJ2-3,TGTGCCAGCAGCTTATCGCCGGAACCGGCGGGTACGCAGTATTTT,CASSLSPEPAGTQYF
14,TRBD2,NA,TRBV27,TRBJ2-1,TGTGCCAGCTGCCGTAGCGGGGGCTACAATGAGCAGTTCTTC,CASCRSGGYNEQFF
16,NA,few,TRBV21-1,TRBJ2-1,TGTGCCAGCAGCACGGGAACAGGGGGCGCTCACAATGAGCAGTTCTTC,CASSTGTGGAHNEQFF
15,NA,few,TRBV20-1,TRBJ2-3,TGCAGTGCCCCAGACCTTAGCGGAAGCACAGATACGCAGTATTTT,CSAPDLSGSTDTQYF
15,TRBD1,NA,TRBV20-1,TRBJ2-2,TGCAGTGCTAGAAGTCTCCAGGGGGCTACCGGGGAGCTGTTTTTT,CSARSLQGATGELFF
13,TRBD1,NA,TRBV13,TRBJ2-5,TGTGCCAGCAGCTACAGGGGGCTTGAGACCCAGTACTTC,CASSYRGLETQYF
13,NA,few,TRBV2,TRBJ2-1,TGTGCCAGCCGGGCCTGGTTGCGCAATGAGCAGTTCTTC,CASRAWLRNEQFF
15,TRBD2,few,TRBV12-3/TRBV12-4,TRBJ2-5,TGTGCCAGCGCGCGGGGGAGCGGCCAACAAGAGACCCAGTACTTC,CASARGSGQQETQYF
20,TRBD1,NA,TRBV11-1,TRBJ2-4,TGTGCCAGCAGCCGGCCTCGGGCAGGGGGCTCCCTATTAGCCAAAAACATTCAGTACTTC,CASSRPRAGGSLLAKNIQYF
13,TRBD1,NA,TRBV7-2,TRBJ2-5,TGTGCCAGCAGCGCGGGACAGGGAGTGACCCAGTACTTC,CASSAGQGVTQYF
12,NA,NA,TRBV9,TRBJ2-3,TGTGCCAGCAGCGCAGTGGGGACTGGGCAGTATTTT,CASSAVGTGQYF
16,TRBD1,NA,TRBV3-1,TRBJ2-7,TGTGCCAGCAGCCCAGAAATACGGACAGGGATCTACGAGCAGTACTTC,CASSPEIRTGIYEQYF
15,TRBD2,NA,TRBV6-1,TRBJ2-2,TGTGCCAGCAGTCCGGCGGGAGGGCCCTCCGGGGAGCTGTTTTTT,CASSPAGGPSGELFF
13,NA,NA,TRBV6-5,TRBJ2-7,TGTGCCAGCAGTTACGACAGCACCTACGAGCAGTACTTC,CASSYDSTYEQYF
23,TRBD1,once,TRBV12-5,TRBJ1-1,TGTGCTAGTGGTTTGACATCTACTCTTCAATTGACAGGGCCCCCCCAGGAGTACACTGAAGCTTTCTTT,CASGLTSTLQLTGPPQEYTEAFF
14,NA,few,TRBV15,TRBJ2-7,TGTGCCACCAGTCAGTTTACCAACTCCTACGAGCAGTACTTC,CATSQFTNSYEQYF
14,NA,NA,TRBV20-1,TRBJ2-7,TGCAGTGCTAGAGATCCCACTAGAACCGACGAGCAGTACTTC,CSARDPTRTDEQYF
14,NA,NA,TRBV27,TRBJ1-5,TGTGCCAGCAGTCGCTGGAATAGCAATCAGCCCCAGCATTTT,CASSRWNSNQPQHF
16,NA,few,TRBV6-5,TRBJ1-3,TGTGCCAGCAGTTACAAGGGGCTCCTCTCTGGAAACACCATATATTTT,CASSYKGLLSGNTIYF
16,TRBD2,NA,TRBV12-3/TRBV12-4,TRBJ2-4,TGTGCCAGCAGTTCCGGCGGGAGTAGGTCCAAAAACATTCAGTACTTC,CASSSGGSRSKNIQYF
17,TRBD2,few,TRBV4-2,TRBJ2-7,TGTGCCAGCAGCCAAAGAGGACTAGCGGGAGGGACCTACGAGCAGTACTTC,CASSQRGLAGGTYEQYF
16,NA,NA,TRBV9,TRBJ2-7,TGTGCCAGCAGCGTAGGCGGGGGCCGAGGGGTCTACGAGCAGTACTTC,CASSVGGGRGVYEQYF
15,TRBD2,NA,TRBV20-1,TRBJ2-2,TGCAGTGCTAGGCCCAGCGGGAGTCACACCGGGGAGCTGTTTTTT,CSARPSGSHTGELFF
17,NA,few,TRBV4-1,TRBJ2-1,TGCGCCAGCAGCCAAGATAAGGGATACTTGGGTCCCAATGAGCAGTTCTTC,CASSQDKGYLGPNEQFF
16,TRBD1,few,TRBV12-3/TRBV12-4,TRBJ2-7,TGTGCCAGCAGTCCGATCATGAGACAGGGGAGCGACGAGCAGTACTTC,CASSPIMRQGSDEQYF
15,TRBD1,NA,TRBV11-2,TRBJ2-1,TGTGCCAGCAGCCTAACCGGGACAGGGTTCGATGAGCAGTTCTTC,CASSLTGTGFDEQFF
16,NA,many,TRBV27,TRBJ2-7,TGTGCCAGCAGTACCGATGACAGGCCAAGGGTGGACGAGCAGTACTTC,CASSTDDRPRVDEQYF
12,NA,NA,TRBV27,TRBJ2-7,TGTGCCAGCAGTTTAAAAGATAACGAGCAGTACTTC,CASSLKDNEQYF
13,NA,few,TRBV25-1,TRBJ2-1,NA,CASSTSLFNEQFF
17,TRBD2,NA,TRBV7-3,TRBJ2-7,TGTGCCAGCAGCGCTAGACCCGGGACTAGCGCCTACTACGAGCAGTACTTC,CASSARPGTSAYYEQYF
13,NA,NA,TRBV5-1,TRBJ2-7,TGTGCCAGCAGTTCTACAGGGTCCTACGAGCAGTACTTC,CASSSTGSYEQYF
14,NA,NA,TRBV4-1,TRBJ2-7,TGCGCCAGCAGCATCCGCAGGGAGGCCTACGAGCAGTACTTC,CASSIRREAYEQYF
19,NA,NA,TRBV10-3,TRBJ2-1,TGTGCCATCAGCTGGGAGACCCACAGACCCCTCCGCTCCTACAATGAGCAGTTCTTC,CAISWETHRPLRSYNEQFF
12,NA,few,TRBV12-3/TRBV12-4,TRBJ2-3,TGTGCCAGCAGTTTTTTAGTAGATACGCAGTATTTT,CASSFLVDTQYF
13,NA,few,TRBV29-1,TRBJ2-7,TGCAGCGTGGGGACACCTAATTCCTACGAGCAGTACTTC,CSVGTPNSYEQYF
14,TRBD2,NA,TRBV5-1,TRBJ2-7,TGCGCCAGCAGCTTGGCACTAGCGGTAAACGAGCAGTACTTC,CASSLALAVNEQYF
14,TRBD1,few,TRBV20-1,TRBJ1-5,TGCAGTGCTGAGGGACAGGTGCCCTTCCAGCCCCAGCATTTT,CSAEGQVPFQPQHF
13,NA,NA,TRBV10-3,TRBJ2-2,TGTGCCATCAGGGCTTCGAACACCGGGGAGCTGTTTTTT,CAIRASNTGELFF
14,TRBD1,NA,TRBV12-3/TRBV12-4,TRBJ2-2,TGTGCCAGCAGGGAGCCGACAGGGCTCAAAGAGCTGTTTTTT,CASREPTGLKELFF
16,TRBD2,few,TRBV6-5,TRBJ2-1,TGTGCCAGCAGTTTGACTAGCGGGGGCTCCTACAATGAGCAGTTCTTC,CASSLTSGGSYNEQFF
11,NA,once,TRBV7-9,TRBJ1-2,TGTGCCAGCAGCTTAGCCGCTGGCTACACCTTC,CASSLAAGYTF
13,NA,NA,TRBV6-1,TRBJ2-7,TGTGCCAGCAGTCTCCGGGACCGTAGTGAGCAGTACTTC,CASSLRDRSEQYF
15,TRBD1,many,TRBV5-1,TRBJ2-1,TGCGCCAGCAGCCTCGGAAGAGGGGGCAGCGATGAGCAGTTCTTC,CASSLGRGGSDEQFF
16,TRBD1,few,TRBV5-1,TRBJ2-3,TGCGCCAGCTCGAGTCCCGGGACAGGGATAACAGATACGCAGTATTTT,CASSSPGTGITDTQYF
16,NA,NA,TRBV5-1,TRBJ2-2,TGCGCCAGCAGCTTGCCTTACAGGGACGGCACCGGGGAGCTGTTTTTT,CASSLPYRDGTGELFF